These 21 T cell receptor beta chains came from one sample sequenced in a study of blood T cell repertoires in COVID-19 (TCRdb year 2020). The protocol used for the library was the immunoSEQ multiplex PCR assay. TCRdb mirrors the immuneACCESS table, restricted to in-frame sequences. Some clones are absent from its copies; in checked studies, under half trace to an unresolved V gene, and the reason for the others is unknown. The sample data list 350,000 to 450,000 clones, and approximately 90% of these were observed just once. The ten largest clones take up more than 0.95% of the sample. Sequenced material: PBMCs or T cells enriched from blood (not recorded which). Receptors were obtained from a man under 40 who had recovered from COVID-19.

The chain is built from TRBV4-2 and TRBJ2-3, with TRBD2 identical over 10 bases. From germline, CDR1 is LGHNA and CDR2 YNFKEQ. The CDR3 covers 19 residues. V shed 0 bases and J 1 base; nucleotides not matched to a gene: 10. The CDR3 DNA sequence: TGTGCCAGCAGCCAAGAGAGGGCCGGGCTAGCGGGAGGCACAGATACGCAGTATTTT. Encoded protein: CASSQERAGLAGGTDTQYF.

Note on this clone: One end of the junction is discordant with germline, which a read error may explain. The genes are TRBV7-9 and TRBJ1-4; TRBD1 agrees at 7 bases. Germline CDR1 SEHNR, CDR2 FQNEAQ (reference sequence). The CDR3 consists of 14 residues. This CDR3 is CASSPTGTSEKLFF. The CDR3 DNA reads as TGTGCCAGCAGCCCGACAGGGACTAGTGAAAAACTGTTTTTT.

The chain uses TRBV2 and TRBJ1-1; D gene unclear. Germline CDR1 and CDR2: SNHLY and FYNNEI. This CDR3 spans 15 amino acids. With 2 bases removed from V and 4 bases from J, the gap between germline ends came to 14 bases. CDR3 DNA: TGTGCCAGCAGTGAAATGGTGCTCCGGAGCACTGAAGCTTTCTTT. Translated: CASSEMVLRSTEAFF.

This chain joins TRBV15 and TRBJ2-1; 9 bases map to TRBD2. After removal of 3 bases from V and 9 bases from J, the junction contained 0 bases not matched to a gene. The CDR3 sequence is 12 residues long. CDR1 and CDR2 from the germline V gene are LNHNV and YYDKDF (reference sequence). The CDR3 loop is CATSSSGGEQFF. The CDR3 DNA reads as TGTGCCACCAGCAGTAGCGGGGGTGAGCAGTTCTTC.

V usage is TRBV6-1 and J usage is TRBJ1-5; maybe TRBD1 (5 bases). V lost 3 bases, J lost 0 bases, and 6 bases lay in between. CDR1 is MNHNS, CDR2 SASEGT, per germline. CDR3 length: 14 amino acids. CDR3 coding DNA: TGTGCCAGCAGTGAGGGGCGTAGCAATCAGCCCCAGCATTTT. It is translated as CASSEGRSNQPQHF.

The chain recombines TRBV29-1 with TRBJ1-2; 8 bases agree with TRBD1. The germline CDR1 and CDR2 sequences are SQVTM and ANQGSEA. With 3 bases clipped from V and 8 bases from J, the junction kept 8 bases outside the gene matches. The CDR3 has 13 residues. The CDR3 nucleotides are TGCAGCGTTGACCAGCAGGGGGCAGGAGGCTACACCTTC. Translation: CSVDQQGAGGYTF. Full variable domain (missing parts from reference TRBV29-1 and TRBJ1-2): SAVISQKPSRDICQRGTSLTIQCQVDSQVTMMFWYRQQPGQSLTLIATANQGSEATYESGFVIDKFPISRPNLTFSTLTVSNMSPEDSSIYLCSVDQQGAGGYTFGSGTRLTVV.

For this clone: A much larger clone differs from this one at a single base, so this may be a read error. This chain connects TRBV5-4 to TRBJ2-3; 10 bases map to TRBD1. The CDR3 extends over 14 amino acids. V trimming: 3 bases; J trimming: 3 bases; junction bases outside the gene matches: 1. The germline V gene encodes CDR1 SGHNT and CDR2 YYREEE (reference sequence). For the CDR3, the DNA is TGTGCCAGCAGCTCGGGACAGGGGACAGATACGCAGTATTTT. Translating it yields CASSSGQGTDTQYF.

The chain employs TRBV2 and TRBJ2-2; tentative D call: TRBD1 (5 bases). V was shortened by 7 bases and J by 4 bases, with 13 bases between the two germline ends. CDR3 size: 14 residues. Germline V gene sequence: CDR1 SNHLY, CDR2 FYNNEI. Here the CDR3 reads CASTIQRGTGELFF. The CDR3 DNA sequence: TGTGCCAGCACGATCCAAAGGGGCACCGGGGAGCTGTTTTTT.

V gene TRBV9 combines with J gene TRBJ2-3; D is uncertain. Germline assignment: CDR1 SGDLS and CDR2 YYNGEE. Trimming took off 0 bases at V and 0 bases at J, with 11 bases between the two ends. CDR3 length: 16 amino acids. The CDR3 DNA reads TGTGCCAGCAGCGTAGCTGGGCTTGTCAGCACAGATACGCAGTATTTT. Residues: CASSVAGLVSTDTQYF.

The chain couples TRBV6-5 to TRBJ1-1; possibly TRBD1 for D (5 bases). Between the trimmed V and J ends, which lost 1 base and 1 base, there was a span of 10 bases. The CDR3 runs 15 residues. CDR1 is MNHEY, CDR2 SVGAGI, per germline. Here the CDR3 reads CASSYFGRANTEAFF. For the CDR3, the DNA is TGTGCCAGCAGTTACTTCGGCAGGGCGAACACTGAAGCTTTCTTT.

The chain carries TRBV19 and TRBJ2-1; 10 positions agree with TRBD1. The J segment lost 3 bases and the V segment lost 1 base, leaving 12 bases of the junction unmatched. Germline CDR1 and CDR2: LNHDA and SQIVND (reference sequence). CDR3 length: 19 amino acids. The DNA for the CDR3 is TGTGCCAGTAGTATAGTAGGGGGACAGGGGACTTTGGGCTACAATGAGCAGTTCTTC. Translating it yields CASSIVGGQGTLGYNEQFF. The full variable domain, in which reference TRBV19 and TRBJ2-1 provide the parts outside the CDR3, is DGGITQSPKYLFRKEGQNVTLSCEQNLNHDAMYWYRQDPGQGLRLIYYSQIVNDFQKGDIAEGYSVSREKKESFPLTVTSAQKNPTAFYLCASSIVGGQGTLGYNEQFFGPGTRLTVL.

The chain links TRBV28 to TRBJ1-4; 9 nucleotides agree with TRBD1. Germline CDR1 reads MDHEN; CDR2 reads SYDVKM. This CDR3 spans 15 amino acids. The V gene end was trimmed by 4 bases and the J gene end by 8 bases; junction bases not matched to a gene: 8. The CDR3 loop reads CASSSPGQGGEKLFF. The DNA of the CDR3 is TGTGCCAGCAGTTCACCGGGACAGGGAGGAGAAAAACTGTTTTTT.

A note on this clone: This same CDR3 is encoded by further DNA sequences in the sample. CDR3 nucleotide sequence: TGTGCCAGCAGTTTGGGACAGGGCGCCAACTATGGCTACACCTTC. Its protein product is CASSLGQGANYGYTF. This rearrangement joins TRBV27 to TRBJ1-2, with 9 bases aligning to TRBD1. CDR1 is MNHEY and CDR2 is SMNVEV in the germline V gene (reference sequence). The CDR3 length is 15 residues. Losses at the gene ends were 3 bases for V and 2 bases for J; bases not matched to a gene: 4.

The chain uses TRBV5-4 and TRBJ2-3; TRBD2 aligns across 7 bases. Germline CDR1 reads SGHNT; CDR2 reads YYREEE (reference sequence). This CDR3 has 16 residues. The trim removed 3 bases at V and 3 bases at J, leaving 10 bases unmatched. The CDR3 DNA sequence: TGTGCCAGCAGCTCACTAGCGACTCAATTGACAGATACGCAGTATTTT. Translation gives CASSSLATQLTDTQYF.

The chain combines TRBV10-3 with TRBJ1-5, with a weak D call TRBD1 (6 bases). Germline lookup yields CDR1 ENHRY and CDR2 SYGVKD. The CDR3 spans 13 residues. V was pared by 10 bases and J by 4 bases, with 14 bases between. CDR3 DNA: TGTGCCACCGAAGGACAGATAAATCAGCCCCAGCATTTT. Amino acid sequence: CATEGQINQPQHF.

The CDR3 loop reads CASSSGTSGSTQYF. As DNA, the CDR3 is TGTGCCAGCAGTTCCGGGACTAGCGGGAGTACGCAGTATTTT. The V call is TRBV27, the J call TRBJ2-3, with 14 bases matching TRBD2. CDR3 length equals 14 residues. The germline CDR1 and CDR2 sequences are MNHEY and SMNVEV (reference sequence). The junction had 2 bases not matched to a gene; V was cut back by 4 bases and J by 8 bases.

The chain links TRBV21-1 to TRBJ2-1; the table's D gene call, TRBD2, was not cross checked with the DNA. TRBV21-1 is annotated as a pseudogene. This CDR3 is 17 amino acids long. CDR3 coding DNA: TGTGCCAGCAGCAAACGGGGGGCGGACCAATCCTACAATGAGCAGTTCTTC. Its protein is CASSKRGADQSYNEQFF.

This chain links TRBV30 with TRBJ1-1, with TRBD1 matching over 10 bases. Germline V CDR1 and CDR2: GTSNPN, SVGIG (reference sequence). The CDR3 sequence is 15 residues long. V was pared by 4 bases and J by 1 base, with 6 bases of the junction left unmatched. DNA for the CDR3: TGTGCCTGGATGTCCTGGGACAGGGGGAACACTGAAGCTTTCTTT. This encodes CAWMSWDRGNTEAFF.

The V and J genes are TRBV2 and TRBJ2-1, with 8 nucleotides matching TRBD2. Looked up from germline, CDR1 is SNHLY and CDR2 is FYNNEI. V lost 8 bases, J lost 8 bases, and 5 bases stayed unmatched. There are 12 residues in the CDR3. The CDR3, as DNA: TGTGCCAGCGAGCGGGAGAAGGATGAGCAGTTCTTC. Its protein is CASEREKDEQFF.

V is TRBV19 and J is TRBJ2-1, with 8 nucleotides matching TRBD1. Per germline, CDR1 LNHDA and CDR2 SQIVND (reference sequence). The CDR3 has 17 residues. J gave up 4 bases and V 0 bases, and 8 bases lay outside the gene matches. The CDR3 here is CASSIDTGTGLYNEQFF. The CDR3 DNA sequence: TGTGCCAGTAGTATAGATACCGGGACAGGCTTATACAATGAGCAGTTCTTC.

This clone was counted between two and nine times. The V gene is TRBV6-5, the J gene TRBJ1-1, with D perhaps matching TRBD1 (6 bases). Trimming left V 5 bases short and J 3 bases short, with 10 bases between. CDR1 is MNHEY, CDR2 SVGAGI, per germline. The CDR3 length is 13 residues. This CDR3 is CASSRGGHTEAFF. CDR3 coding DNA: TGTGCCAGCAGTCGCGGGGGCCACACTGAAGCTTTCTTT.